This T cell receptor (beta chain) was identified during a study of molecular identifiers for immune sequencing clone quantification. Preparation of the bulk TCR libraries relied on previously described methods and listed TCR primers. MiXCR, applied by TCRdb to the PCR reads, yields one record per CDR3 protein. The sample records approximately 680,000 distinct CDR3 sequences, approximately 24% being singletons. As for this clonotype: The missing conserved phenylalanine or tryptophan at the end of this CDR3 makes a read error likely.

This TCR came from a human donor in good health. Some libraries in this study had Jurkat cell RNA spiked in. The sample taken for sequencing was naive CD8+ T cells from blood, with Jurkat cell RNA spiked in. Stated subset: FACS-sorted CD8+CD4-CCR7+CD45RA+ naive T cells.

The CDR3 sequence: CASSPSRLAGDAGELFV. The CDR3 nucleotides read TGTGCCAGCAGCCCGTCGCGACTAGCGGGAGATGCCGGGGAGCTGTTTGTT. The chain carries TRBV5-5 and TRBJ2-2; 12 bases are a match to TRBD2. V dropped 4 bases and J dropped 6; count of bases not matched to a gene: 10. This CDR3 spans 17 amino acids. Germline loops: CDR1 SGHKS, CDR2 YYEKEE (reference sequence).